Following are 29 T cell receptor beta chains from one sample sequenced in a study of blood T cells in healthy people across ages (dated by TCRdb to the mid-2010s). To prepare the library, 5' RACE was applied. Sequenced on an Illumina HiSeq 2500. The second PCR ran for roughly 7 to 11 cycles and used a J-beta primer mix along with a sample-barcoded 5' primer. TCRdb reprocessing: public reads trimmed at Q25 with fastp, clones called with MiXCR, in-frame beta chains kept. All rows with the same CDR3 protein become a single entry with the most common DNA and genes. The sample data list roughly 1,100,000 distinct CDR3 sequences, and approximately 25% of these were observed just once. The ten largest account for around 0.75% of the sample. These data were likewise used in another study, on T cells of mothers and their children.

Material: blood. The source is a girl between 2 and 10 years old in good health.

The CDR3 DNA follows: TGTGCCAGCAGCGTAGGGGGTTTGTCTGAAGCTTTCTTT. Translation gives CASSVGGLSEAFF. J is TRBJ1-1 and V is TRBV9; D is uncertain. CDR3 length: 13 amino acids. Germline assignment: CDR1 SGDLS and CDR2 YYNGEE. V lost 0 bases and J lost 6, with 9 bases in between.

The V and J genes are TRBV3-1 and TRBJ2-7, with D perhaps assigned TRBD1 or TRBD2 (6 bases each). Germline CDR1 is LGHDT and CDR2 is YNNKEL (reference sequence). Trimming took off 4 bases at V and 2 bases at J, with 15 bases between the two ends. This CDR3 is built from 15 residues. CDR3 in DNA: TGTGCCAGCAGCCGCTTCGCGGGACAAACCTACGAGCAGTACTTC. Its protein product is CASSRFAGQTYEQYF.

Only a few counts were recorded for this clonotype. This chain connects TRBV29-1 to TRBJ2-1; 8 bases are shared with TRBD2. There are 15 residues in the CDR3. CDR1 is SQVTM, CDR2 ANQGSEA, per germline. Trimming cost V 6 bases and J 8 bases; bases outside gene matches: 15. DNA for the CDR3: TGCAGCGTAGCTTTCCCGGGACTAGATTTTGATGAGCAGTTCTTC. Protein product: CSVAFPGLDFDEQFF.

The chain carries TRBV20-1 and TRBJ1-5, with TRBD1 as a possible D gene (5 bases). Per the germline V gene, CDR1 is DFQATT and CDR2 is SNEGSKA (reference sequence). With 3 bases removed from V and 0 bases from J, the gap between germline ends came to 9 bases. The CDR3 is 14 amino acids. CDR3 loop: CSASPGDSNQPQHF. Written as DNA, the CDR3 is TGCAGTGCTAGTCCGGGGGATAGCAATCAGCCCCAGCATTTT.

This clonotype was found a few times. The gene calls are TRBV15 and TRBJ1-2; D is unresolved. Germline CDR1 is LNHNV and CDR2 is YYDKDF (reference sequence). The CDR3 runs to 13 residues. Trimming removed 0 bases at V and 6 bases at J, with 8 bases between. Here the CDR3 reads CATSREDTDGYTF. The CDR3 DNA reads as TGTGCCACCAGCAGAGAGGATACCGATGGCTACACCTTC.

CDR3 sequence (DNA): TGTGCCAGCAGCTTGAGCGGGGGAGGAGATACGCAGTATTTT. This codes for CASSLSGGGDTQYF. The chain is built from TRBV12-3 or TRBV12-4 and TRBJ2-3, with 8 bases matching TRBD2. Trimming took 6 bases from V and 5 from J; bases not matched to a gene: 7. This CDR3 contains 14 residues.

As to this clonotype: One end of the junction is discordant with germline, which a read error may explain. The chain links TRBV7-2 to TRBJ2-3, with D possibly called TRBD1 or TRBD2 (5 bases each). CDR3 length equals 15 residues. In germline, CDR1 is SGHTA, CDR2 FQGNSA. CDR3 sequence reads: CASSLDWGMADTQYF. The CDR3 DNA reads as TGTGCCAGCAGTTTAGATTGGGGGATGGCAGATACGCAGTATTTT.

Of note for this clonotype: Germline is not matched at one junction end, which may reflect a read error. This chain connects TRBV7-7 to TRBJ2-7; no reliable D call. Germline loops: CDR1 SSHAT, CDR2 FNYEAQ (reference sequence). The CDR3 loop spans 14 amino acids. The CDR3: CASSLGESDYEQYF. The DNA for the CDR3 is TGTGCTAGCAGCTTAGGCGAGTCAGACTACGAGCAGTACTTC.

The chain joins TRBV6-6 to TRBJ1-2, with D unresolved. V lost 8 bases and J lost 4, with 8 bases in between. CDR1 and CDR2 from the germline V gene are MNHNY and SVGAGI (reference sequence). There are 11 residues in the CDR3. The CDR3 spells CASGDFYGYTF. The CDR3 nucleotides are TGTGCCAGCGGGGATTTCTATGGCTACACCTTC.

The V and J genes are TRBV12-3 or TRBV12-4 and TRBJ2-5; a possible D gene is TRBD2 (6 bases). The DNA matches TRBJ2-1 better at its end, which makes the J call doubtful. The CDR3 contains 13 residues. Written as DNA, the CDR3 is TGTGCCACCGATCTAGCGACTGCGCGGGAGCAGTTCTTC. Its protein is CATDLATAREQFF.

The chain links TRBV2 to TRBJ1-3, with 9 bases aligning to TRBD1. The CDR3 loop spans 18 amino acids. Germline CDR1 SNHLY, CDR2 FYNNEI. Trimming at V came to 7 bases and at J to 0 bases, leaving 13 bases not matched to a gene. CDR3 coding DNA: TGTGCCAGCATAAGGCAGCCCGGGACAGGGAACTCTGGAAACACCATATATTTT. This encodes CASIRQPGTGNSGNTIYF.

On this clonotype: Mismatch with germline at one junction end may stem from a read error. The chain carries TRBV7-7 and TRBJ2-5; D might be TRBD1 (6 bases). Germline V gene data show CDR1 as SSHAT and CDR2 as FNYEAQ (reference sequence). The CDR3 totals 15 residues. The CDR3 nucleotides are TGTGCTAGCAGCCTCCTTAGACAGGACCAAGAGACCCAGTACTTC. Residues: CASSLLRQDQETQYF.

Turning to this clonotype: At one of its ends the junction is not consistent with the germline gene, which may arise from a read error. This chain connects TRBV28 to TRBJ2-7, with TRBD1 identical over 8 bases. The germline gives CDR1 MDHEN, CDR2 SYDVKM. CDR3 length equals 12 residues. DNA for the CDR3: TGTCCCAGCAGTGGACAGGGCGACGAGCAGTACTTC. Translation gives CPSSGQGDEQYF.

Only a few counts were recorded for this clonotype. This chain connects TRBV20-1 to TRBJ2-5; 14 nucleotides align to TRBD2. The germline V gene has CDR1 DFQATT and CDR2 SNEGSKA (reference sequence). The CDR3 sequence is 16 residues long. Losses at the gene ends were 6 bases for V and 2 bases for J; bases not matched to a gene: 8. CDR3 DNA sequence: TGCAGTGCCCCCGGACTAGCGGGGGGTCGTCAAGAGACCCAGTACTTC. Its protein is CSAPGLAGGRQETQYF.

This clonotype was observed a few times. The chain combines TRBV12-5 with TRBJ2-7, with a weak D call TRBD1 (5 bases). V was clipped by 7 bases and J by 4 bases, with 14 bases between them. CDR3 length: 13 residues. CDR1 and CDR2 from the germline V gene are LGHNT and FRNRAP. CDR3 nucleotides: TGTGCTAGTGAAGGGCAGCAGGGATACGAGCAGTACTTC. Amino acid sequence: CASEGQQGYEQYF.

The chain recombines TRBV4-1 with TRBJ2-3; 10 positions agree with TRBD2. Germline CDR1 is MGHRA and CDR2 is YSYEKL. J was trimmed by 5 bases and V by 1 base; bases with no gene match: 9. There are 17 residues in the CDR3. The CDR3 sequence is CASSQGRSGRVEDTQYF. The CDR3 coding sequence is TGCGCCAGCAGCCAAGGCCGGAGCGGGAGGGTCGAAGATACGCAGTATTTT.

This rearrangement joins TRBV7-9 to TRBJ2-5, with TRBD2 identical over 12 bases. This CDR3 contains 16 residues. Germline V gene sequence: CDR1 SEHNR, CDR2 FQNEAQ (reference sequence). The trim removed 8 bases at V and 1 base at J, leaving 8 bases unmatched. The CDR3 loop is CASQVGGLAGQETQYF. As DNA, the CDR3 is TGTGCCAGCCAAGTGGGGGGACTAGCGGGCCAAGAGACCCAGTACTTC.

This clonotype appeared a few times. The chain carries TRBV12-3 or TRBV12-4 and TRBJ2-1; D is perhaps TRBD1 (7 bases). Trimming cost V 6 bases and J 9 bases, with 15 bases left between them. CDR3 length equals 13 residues. The CDR3 loop is CASRIVRGAEQFF. CDR3 DNA sequence: TGTGCCAGCAGAATCGTCAGGGGGGCTGAGCAGTTCTTC.

This rearrangement joins TRBV3-1 to TRBJ1-2; D is possibly TRBD1 (6 bases). Germline V lookup: CDR1 LGHDT, CDR2 YNNKEL (reference sequence). This CDR3 is built from 14 residues. The ends were cut back, 0 bases at V and 7 bases at J, with 12 bases in the middle. CDR3 loop: CASSQEGAGVGYTF. CDR3 coding DNA: TGTGCCAGCAGCCAAGAAGGGGCAGGGGTTGGCTACACCTTC.

The chain carries TRBV25-1 and TRBJ2-5; possibly TRBD2 for D (5 bases). Trimming stripped 4 bases from V and 4 bases from J, with 10 bases between. The V gene's germline CDR1 is MGHDK and CDR2 SYGVNS. This CDR3 has 13 amino acids. The CDR3 is CASSAFGVETQYF. In DNA form, the CDR3 reads TGTGCCAGCAGTGCTTTCGGGGTAGAGACCCAGTACTTC.

The sample holds a few counts of this clonotype. The rearrangement joins TRBV3-1 to TRBJ1-2; D is unclear. CDR3 length equals 16 residues. Between the trimmed V and J ends, which lost 4 bases and 8 bases, there was a span of 23 bases. Germline-derived CDR1 and CDR2 are LGHDT and YNNKEL (reference sequence). The CDR3 sequence: CASSPTLKAESSGYTF. CDR3 DNA sequence: TGTGCCAGCAGCCCCACCCTGAAAGCGGAGTCGTCGGGCTACACCTTC.

Only a few counts were recorded for this clonotype. The chain has TRBV12-3 or TRBV12-4 and TRBJ2-5, with a tentative D call TRBD1 (6 bases). The CDR3 consists of 14 residues. V lost 6 bases to trimming and J lost 1 base, with 12 bases between them. CDR3 nucleotides: TGTGCCAGCAGCAACACAGGGCTCCAAGAGACCCAGTACTTC. It encodes CASSNTGLQETQYF.

The chain combines TRBV12-3 or TRBV12-4 with TRBJ2-7; D might be TRBD1 (6 bases). This CDR3 region has 14 residues. V lost 6 bases to trimming and J lost 4 bases, with 16 bases between them. This CDR3 reads CASRKTGPKYEQYF. CDR3 DNA: TGTGCCAGCAGGAAGACAGGCCCTAAGTACGAGCAGTACTTC.

In its sample, this clonotype was seen a few times. The V gene is TRBV20-1, the J gene TRBJ2-5, with a tentative D call TRBD1 (6 bases). V was cut by 2 bases and J by 4 bases, with 20 bases left in between. Per the germline V gene, CDR1 is DFQATT and CDR2 is SNEGSKA (reference sequence). CDR3 size: 16 residues. CDR3 nucleotide sequence: TGCAGTGCTAGATTCCCCTTCGCAGGGGTGGGAGAGACCCAGTACTTC. Protein: CSARFPFAGVGETQYF.

The count of this clonotype is one. This chain joins TRBV29-1 and TRBJ2-7, with a tentative D call TRBD2 (6 bases). From germline, CDR1 is SQVTM and CDR2 ANQGSEA. The CDR3 covers 12 residues. V lost 3 bases to trimming and J lost 2 bases, with 8 bases between them. This CDR3 is CSVDGGTYEQYF. CDR3 nucleotide sequence: TGCAGCGTTGATGGGGGGACCTACGAGCAGTACTTC.

The chain employs TRBV6-2 or TRBV6-3 and TRBJ2-5; 16 bases align to TRBD2. The J call may not be correct, given that the DNA end is closer to TRBJ2-7. Germline CDR1 reads MNHEY; CDR2 reads SVGEGT. This CDR3 contains 17 residues. CDR3 amino acids: CASSHYGTSGGAYEQYF. The DNA for the CDR3 is TGTGCCAGCAGTCACTACGGGACTAGCGGGGGGGCCTACGAGCAGTACTTC.

V and J are TRBV5-1 and TRBJ1-1; 7 nucleotides match TRBD1. V was pared by 3 bases and J by 6 bases, with 11 bases of the junction left unmatched. CDR1 SGHRS and CDR2 YFSETQ come from the germline V gene. The CDR3 length is 15 residues. This CDR3 is CASSSRTGGEPEAFF. CDR3 in DNA: TGCGCCAGCAGCTCCCGGACAGGAGGGGAACCTGAAGCTTTCTTT.

The V gene is TRBV14, the J gene TRBJ2-1; 7 nucleotides line up with TRBD1. The CDR3 runs to 14 residues. Germline CDR1 and CDR2: SGHDN and FVKESK. With V trimmed by 1 base and J by 4 bases, 1 base remained unmatched. The CDR3 coding sequence is TGTGCCAGCAGCCAAGCGGGACAGTACAATGAGCAGTTCTTC. This encodes CASSQAGQYNEQFF. Together with reference TRBV14 and TRBJ2-1, the CDR3 gives the full variable domain: EAGVTQFPSHSVIEKGQTVTLRCDPISGHDNLYWYRRVMGKEIKFLLHFVKESKQDESGMPNNRFLAERTGGTYSTLKVQPAELEDSGVYFCASSQAGQYNEQFFGPGTRLTVL.

The rearrangement uses TRBV7-2 and TRBJ1-1; D uncertain. Germline values: CDR1 SGHTA, CDR2 FQGNSA. Between the trimmed V and J ends, which lost 2 bases and 10 bases, there was a span of 14 bases. The CDR3 runs to 13 residues. CDR3 residues: CASSLNLKYVAFF. In nucleotides, the CDR3 is TGTGCCAGCAGCTTAAATTTGAAATATGTAGCTTTCTTT.